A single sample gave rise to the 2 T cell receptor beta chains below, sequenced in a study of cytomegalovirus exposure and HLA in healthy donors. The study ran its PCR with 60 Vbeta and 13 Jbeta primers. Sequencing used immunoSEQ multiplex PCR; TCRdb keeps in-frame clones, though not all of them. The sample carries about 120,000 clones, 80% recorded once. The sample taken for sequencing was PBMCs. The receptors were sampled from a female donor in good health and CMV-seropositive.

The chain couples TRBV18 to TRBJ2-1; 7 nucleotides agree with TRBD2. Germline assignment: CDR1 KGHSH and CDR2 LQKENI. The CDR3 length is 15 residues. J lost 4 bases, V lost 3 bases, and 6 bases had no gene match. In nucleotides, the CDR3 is TGTGCCAGCTCACCGGGAAGCGGGGCGTACAATGAGCAGTTCTTC. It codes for CASSPGSGAYNEQFF.

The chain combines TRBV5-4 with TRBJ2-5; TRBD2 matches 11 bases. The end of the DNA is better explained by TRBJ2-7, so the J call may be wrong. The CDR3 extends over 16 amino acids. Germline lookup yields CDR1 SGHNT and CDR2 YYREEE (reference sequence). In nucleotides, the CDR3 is TGTGCCAGCAGCCCTCGGGTAGCGGGGGGGTCCTACGAGCAGTACTTC. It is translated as CASSPRVAGGSYEQYF.